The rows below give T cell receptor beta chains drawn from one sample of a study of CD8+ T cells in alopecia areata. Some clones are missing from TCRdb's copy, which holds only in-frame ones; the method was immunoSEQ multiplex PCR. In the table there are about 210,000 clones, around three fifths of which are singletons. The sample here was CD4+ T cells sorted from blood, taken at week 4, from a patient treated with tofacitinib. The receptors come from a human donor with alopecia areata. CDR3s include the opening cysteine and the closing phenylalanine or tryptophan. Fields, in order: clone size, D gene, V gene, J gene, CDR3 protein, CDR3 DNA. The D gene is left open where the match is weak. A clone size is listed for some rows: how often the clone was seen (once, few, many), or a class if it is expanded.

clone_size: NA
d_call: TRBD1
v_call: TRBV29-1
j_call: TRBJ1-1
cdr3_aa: CSVLATGFATEAFF
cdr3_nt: TGCAGCGTCCTCGCGACAGGGTTTGCTACTGAAGCTTTCTTT

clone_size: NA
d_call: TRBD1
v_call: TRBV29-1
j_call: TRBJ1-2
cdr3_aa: CSVESGTGDYTF
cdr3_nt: TGCAGCGTTGAATCGGGGACAGGGGACTACACCTTC

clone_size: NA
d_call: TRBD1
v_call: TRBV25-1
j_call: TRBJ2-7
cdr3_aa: CASSEFPITGGTYEQYF
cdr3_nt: TGTGCCAGCAGTGAATTCCCCATCACAGGGGGAACCTACGAGCAGTACTTC

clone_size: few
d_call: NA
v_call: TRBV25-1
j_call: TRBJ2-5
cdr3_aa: CASSGQSQETQYF
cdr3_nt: TGTGCCAGCAGTGGACAATCCCAAGAGACCCAGTACTTC

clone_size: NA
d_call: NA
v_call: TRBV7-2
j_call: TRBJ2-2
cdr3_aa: CASSLGARVNTGELFF
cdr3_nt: TGTGCCAGCAGCTTAGGGGCGAGGGTGAACACCGGGGAGCTGTTTTTT

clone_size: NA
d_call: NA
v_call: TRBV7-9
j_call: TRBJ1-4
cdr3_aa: CASSSPAEQLFF
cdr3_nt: TGTGCCAGCAGCTCCCCGGCCGAGCAACTGTTTTTT

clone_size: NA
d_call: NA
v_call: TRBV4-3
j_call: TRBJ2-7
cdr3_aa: CASSQDFSSSYEQYF
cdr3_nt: TGCGCCAGCAGCCAAGATTTCAGTAGCTCCTACGAGCAGTACTTC

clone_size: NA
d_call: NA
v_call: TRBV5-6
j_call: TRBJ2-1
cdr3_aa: CASTGPGPSSYNEQFF
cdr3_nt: TGTGCCAGCACCGGCCCGGGGCCGAGCTCCTACAATGAGCAGTTCTTC

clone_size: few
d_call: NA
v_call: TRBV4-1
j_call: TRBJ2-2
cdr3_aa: CASSQGGGRLLINTGELFF
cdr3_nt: TGCGCCAGCAGCCAAGGAGGAGGTCGACTACTAATAAACACCGGGGAGCTGTTTTTT

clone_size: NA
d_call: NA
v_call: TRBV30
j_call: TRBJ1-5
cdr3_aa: CAWSATLGQPQHF
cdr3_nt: TGTGCCTGGAGTGCCACCCTCGGGCAGCCCCAGCATTTT

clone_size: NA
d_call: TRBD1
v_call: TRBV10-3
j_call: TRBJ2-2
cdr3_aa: CAIRPGQGRSDTGELFF
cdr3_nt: TGTGCCATCAGACCGGGACAGGGTCGATCGGACACCGGGGAGCTGTTTTTT

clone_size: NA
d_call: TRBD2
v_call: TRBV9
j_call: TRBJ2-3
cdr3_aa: CASSVASGRSTDTQYF
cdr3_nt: TGTGCCAGCAGCGTAGCTAGCGGCCGGAGCACAGATACGCAGTATTTT

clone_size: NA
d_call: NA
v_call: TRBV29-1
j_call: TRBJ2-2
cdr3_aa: CSVGLNTGELFF
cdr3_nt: TGCAGCGTTGGACTTAACACCGGGGAGCTGTTTTTT

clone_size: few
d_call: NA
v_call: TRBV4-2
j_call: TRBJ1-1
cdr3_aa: CASSQGVTSNTEAFF
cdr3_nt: TGTGCCAGCAGCCAAGGTGTGACATCGAACACTGAAGCTTTCTTT

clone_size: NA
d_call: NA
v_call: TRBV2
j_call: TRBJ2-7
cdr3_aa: CASSEMGREQYF
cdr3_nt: TGTGCCAGCAGTGAAATGGGGCGAGAGCAGTACTTC